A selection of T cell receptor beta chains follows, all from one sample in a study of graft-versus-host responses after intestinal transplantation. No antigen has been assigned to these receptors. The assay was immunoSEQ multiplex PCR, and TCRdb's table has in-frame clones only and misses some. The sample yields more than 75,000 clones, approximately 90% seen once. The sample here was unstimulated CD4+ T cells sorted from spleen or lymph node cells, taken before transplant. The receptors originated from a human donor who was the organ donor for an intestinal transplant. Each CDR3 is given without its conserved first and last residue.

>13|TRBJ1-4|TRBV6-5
ASSSPGQGNEKLF
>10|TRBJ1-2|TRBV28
ASSAQGYGYT
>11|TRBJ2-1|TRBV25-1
ASRAEGYNEQF
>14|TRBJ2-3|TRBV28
ASSNGGLAATDTQY
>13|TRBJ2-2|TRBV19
ASREIFWWTGELF
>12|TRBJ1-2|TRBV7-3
ASSLTRTGDGYT
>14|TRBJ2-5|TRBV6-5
ASSYRLAGGPETQY
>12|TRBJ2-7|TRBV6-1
ASSRGLAGFEQY
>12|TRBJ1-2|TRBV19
ASTKGDSSYGYT
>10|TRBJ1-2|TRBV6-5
ASSYSRGGYT
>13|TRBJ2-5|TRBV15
ATKRASGMSETQY